This record looks at one T cell receptor (beta chain) sequence and its context. TCRdb's copy holds only in-frame clones and misses some; the assay was immunoSEQ multiplex PCR. The sample comprises a few hundred thousand clones, almost 85% of which are singletons, and roughly 2.2% rests with the top ten. This sample was taken from a study of blood T cell repertoires in COVID-19. At the level of the study: Acute and convalescent COVID-19 specimens originated in the United States, Italy and Spain. PBMCs, B-cell-depleted T cells, or T cells provided the cDNA or gDNA that made up the material.

With 6 bases removed from V and 6 bases from J, the gap between germline ends came to 17 bases. The CDR3 sequence is 14 residues long. CDR1 SGDLS and CDR2 YYNGEE come from the germline V gene. Seattle's cohort entered during active infection and was followed longitudinally. This sequence joins TRBV9 and TRBJ2-3, with a possible D match to TRBD1 (5 bases). This receptor was taken from a woman in her 70s with COVID-19, enrolled during active disease. The specimen sequenced was peripheral blood. CDR3 sequence (DNA): TGTGCCAGCAACAATCAGGGATCATCGGATACGCAGTATTTT. Encoded protein: CASNNQGSSDTQYF.